This TCR beta chain was recorded in a study of T cell repertoires in cytomegalovirus infection (dated by TCRdb to about 2019). With regard to the full study: Peptide stimulations targeted recently identified HLA-C-restricted CMV epitopes, whose presentation resists viral immunomodulation, together with well-studied HLA-B-restricted epitopes. The HLA type of each donor mattered for the analysis, because public TCR beta signatures pointed to carriage of CMV infection along with the matching HLA type.

Broad study findings and their caveats: The ex vivo response was dominated by HLA-C-restricted CMV-specific TCR beta clonotypes, which also provided the single most frequent clonotype in two of eight donors. Cumulative frequency of public TCR beta family members discriminated carriers of CMV infection plus the relevant HLA type in this cohort and an independent approximately 370-donor cohort.

The treatment or condition label here, explained by the study, means: in vitro stimulation with specific CMV peptide epitopes to enrich CMV-specific T cells. The CDR3 goes from the cysteine to the phenylalanine over 14 residues. Kept here is only the CDR3 DNA, which spans 42 bases and is read in frame from base 1. From the germline V gene, CDR1 is SGHTA and CDR2 is FQGNSA. Relative to germline, V is 2 bases shorter and J is 6 bases shorter, with 10 bases between their ends. Sequencer: Illumina HiSeq 1500. The raw public data were reprocessed by TCRdb itself: fastp quality trimming at Q25, MiXCR clonotype calling, in-frame beta chains only. Rows merge per CDR3 protein into single entries with the most common DNA and genes. This sample gives a few hundred thousand distinct CDR3 sequences in total; about 20% of them show up just once. Roughly 19% of the sample is taken by the ten largest. With respect to this clonotype: There is no known antigen for this receptor. Base qualities were left out, and no much larger clone turns up one base away.

The V gene is TRBV7-2 and the J gene is TRBJ2-2; the D gene cannot be resolved reliably. This receptor was identified in a human donor in good health (CMV status not recorded). Some clones in this sample may be carry-over from other donors' samples. Material: cultured PBMCs, obtained from culture after CMV antigen stimulation. DNA sequence: TGTGCCAGCAGCTTAAGCCCGCTAGCCGGGGAGCTGTTTTTT. Translated, it gives CASSLSPLAGELFF.